A selection of T cell receptor beta chains follows, all from one sample in a study of lymphopenia after photon versus proton radiotherapy. Assay: immunoSEQ multiplex PCR; the TCRdb copy retains only in-frame clones and omits some. The top ten hold around 0.81% of the sample, which has roughly 25,000 clones, roughly 90% seen once. The sample consisted of peripheral blood, taken from a patient treated with photon-based radiotherapy. The source is a woman in her forties or fifties with cholangiocarcinoma. Each CDR3 is given without its conserved first and last residue.

TRBV6-5,TRBJ1-2,ASSSGRTYGYT
TRBV4-2,TRBJ2-2,ASLDGVRNTGELF
TRBV7-9,TRBJ1-2,ASTHLRDGSNYGYT
TRBV2,TRBJ1-2,ASSPSTYGYT
TRBV14,TRBJ2-3,ASSHRQGLNTQY
TRBV2,TRBJ1-4,ASRKSGTNNEKLF
TRBV15,TRBJ2-7,ATSRVVTSYEQY
TRBV27,TRBJ2-1,ASSSRGPGNEQF
TRBV10-3,TRBJ1-1,AISDVSKNTEAF
TRBV7-8,TRBJ1-2,ASSLFPGNYGYT